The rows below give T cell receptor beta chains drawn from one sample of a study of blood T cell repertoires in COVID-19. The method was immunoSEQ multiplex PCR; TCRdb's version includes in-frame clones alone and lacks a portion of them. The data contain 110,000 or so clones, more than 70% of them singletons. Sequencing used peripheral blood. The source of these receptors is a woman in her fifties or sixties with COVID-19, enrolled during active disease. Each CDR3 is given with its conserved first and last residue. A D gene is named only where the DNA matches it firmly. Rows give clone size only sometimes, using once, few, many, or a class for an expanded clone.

TGTGCCAGCAGTTACAGTGTAGAGAACACTGAAGCTTTCTTT	CASSYSVENTEAFF	-	TRBJ1-1	few	TRBV2
TGTGCCAGCAGCTCAACTCCGGGAAAACTGTCAGGCTACACCTTC	CASSSTPGKLSGYTF	-	TRBJ1-2	-	TRBV7-2
TGTGCCAGTACCGGGGAAGGATATGGCTACACCTTC	CASTGEGYGYTF	-	TRBJ1-2	-	TRBV19
TGTGCCATCGATCCTGTTAGGGGACAGCCTGGAAACACCATATATTTT	CAIDPVRGQPGNTIYF	TRBD1	TRBJ1-3	-	TRBV10-3
TGTGCCAGCAGTGAAGGGGTGGGACAGGAGGGATACGAGCAGTACTTC	CASSEGVGQEGYEQYF	TRBD1	TRBJ2-7	-	TRBV2
TGTGCCAGTAGTATTCAGGGGATGGATAATTCACCCCTCCACTTT	CASSIQGMDNSPLHF	-	TRBJ1-6	-	TRBV19
TGCGCCAGCAGCTTGACTCCGGGACAGTCCTACAATGAGCAGTTCTTC	CASSLTPGQSYNEQFF	TRBD1	TRBJ2-1	-	TRBV5-1
TGTGCCAGCAGTCTAGAGGATCGTGGTCAGCCCCAGCATTTT	CASSLEDRGQPQHF	-	TRBJ1-5	-	TRBV6-5
TGTGCCAGCAGGGGGACAGGGGCTGGTGAAAAACTGTTTTTT	CASRGTGAGEKLFF	TRBD1	TRBJ1-4	-	TRBV5-6
TGTGCCAGCAGCTTAGCGACTAGCACCACAGATACGCAGTATTTT	CASSLATSTTDTQYF	TRBD2	TRBJ2-3	-	TRBV7-8
TGCGCCAGCAGCTTGTTTTATCCAGGGGGGACAGATACGCAGTATTTT	CASSLFYPGGTDTQYF	-	TRBJ2-3	-	TRBV5-1
TGCGCCAGCAGCCAAGGGGCATACAGTGTAGGAGATACGCAGTATTTT	CASSQGAYSVGDTQYF	-	TRBJ2-3	-	TRBV4-3
TGTGCCAGCAGCCCCGGACAGGGAGTAAGCGATGGCTACACCTTC	CASSPGQGVSDGYTF	TRBD1	TRBJ1-2	few	TRBV11-2
TGTGCCAGCAGGCTTGGGCCACAGGGGGCTAATGAAAAACTGTTTTTT	CASRLGPQGANEKLFF	TRBD1	TRBJ1-4	-	TRBV7-6
TGTGCCAGCAGTCTCACAGGGTCTAGCAATCAGCCCCAGCATTTT	CASSLTGSSNQPQHF	-	TRBJ1-5	-	TRBV6-5
TGTGCCAGCAGCCCAGGGTGGGCGGCAGGGGTTGACGGGGAGCTGTTTTTT	CASSPGWAAGVDGELFF	-	TRBJ2-2	-	TRBV11-2
TGTGCCAGCAGCTTATGGGCAGGGGGCAGTGGCTACACCTTC	CASSLWAGGSGYTF	TRBD1	TRBJ1-2	-	TRBV7-9
TGTGCCAGCAGCACAGCGTCGGGACTAAGCTCCTACGAGCAGTACTTC	CASSTASGLSSYEQYF	TRBD2	TRBJ2-7	-	TRBV11-1
TGTGCCAGCAGTTTAGCCGGACAGGCCTATGGCTACACCTTC	CASSLAGQAYGYTF	TRBD1	TRBJ1-2	-	TRBV27
TGTGCCAGCAGCTTCGGGGAAATAGCTGAAAAACTGTTTTTT	CASSFGEIAEKLFF	-	TRBJ1-4	-	TRBV7-3
TGTGCCAGCAGCTCCTTGCGAACTAGCAATCCTGAGACCCAGTACTTC	CASSSLRTSNPETQYF	-	TRBJ2-5	-	TRBV7-6
TGTGCCAGCAGCTCCCCTCTTATCCGCGGGGGGCAAAACATTCAGTACTTC	CASSSPLIRGGQNIQYF	-	TRBJ2-4	-	TRBV12-1
TGCGCCAGCAGCCCGGGGAGTAACTATGGCTACACCTTC	CASSPGSNYGYTF	-	TRBJ1-2	-	TRBV4-1